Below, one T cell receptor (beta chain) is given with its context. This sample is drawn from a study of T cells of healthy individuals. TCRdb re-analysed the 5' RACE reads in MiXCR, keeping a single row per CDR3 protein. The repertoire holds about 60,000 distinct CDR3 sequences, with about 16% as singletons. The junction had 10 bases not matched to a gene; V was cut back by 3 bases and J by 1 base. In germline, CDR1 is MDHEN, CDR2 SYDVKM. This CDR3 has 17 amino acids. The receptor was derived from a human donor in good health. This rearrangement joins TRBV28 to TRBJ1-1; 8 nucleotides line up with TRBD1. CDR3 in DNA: TGTGCCAGCAGTTTGGGGGGGGCCGGGACAGGGAACACTGAAGCTTTCTTT. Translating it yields CASSLGGAGTGNTEAFF.